This is a list of T cell receptor beta chains from one sample in a study of T-cell reconstitution after alpha-beta-depleted transplantation in children. MiXCR was run by TCRdb on the PCR reads, yielding one entry per CDR3 protein. The sample records 490,000 or so distinct CDR3 sequences, over 9.5% being singletons. Material: PBMCs, obtained before TCRalphabeta/CD19-depleted stem cell transplant. The receptors were sampled from a child younger than 10 with inherited bone marrow failure, due to receive a stem cell transplant. Each CDR3 is given with its conserved first and last residue. A D gene is named only where the DNA matches it firmly. A clone size is listed for some rows: how often the clone was seen (once, few, many), or a class if it is expanded.

clone_size | d_call | j_call | cdr3_length | v_call | cdr3_aa | cdr3_nt
. | . | TRBJ1-2 | 14 | TRBV28 | CASSVPPGFYGYTF | TGTGCCAGCAGCGTCCCCCCAGGGTTCTATGGCTACACCTTC
many | TRBD2 | TRBJ2-3 | 16 | TRBV12-3/TRBV12-4 | CASSLGTSASTDTQYF | TGTGCCAGCAGTCTAGGGACTAGCGCTAGCACAGATACGCAGTATTTT
. | TRBD2 | TRBJ2-1 | 16 | TRBV7-9 | CASSLSGGRALNEQFF | TGTGCCAGCAGCTTATCGGGCGGGAGGGCCTTAAATGAGCAGTTCTTC
many | . | TRBJ2-7 | 15 | TRBV4-3 | CASSQGQPGTYEQYF | TGCGCCAGCAGCCAAGGACAGCCAGGTACCTACGAGCAGTACTTC
. | TRBD2 | TRBJ2-1 | 15 | TRBV5-5 | CASSRPSGRVDEQFF | TGTGCCAGCAGCCGACCTAGCGGGAGGGTGGATGAGCAGTTCTTC
many | TRBD1 | TRBJ2-3 | 15 | TRBV27 | CASSGWTGGTDTQYF | TGTGCCAGCAGTGGATGGACAGGGGGGACAGATACGCAGTATTTT
. | . | TRBJ2-5 | 14 | TRBV28 | CASKGTSLRETQYF | TGTGCCAGCAAGGGAACTTCCCTCCGAGAGACCCAGTACTTC
many | TRBD2 | TRBJ2-7 | 15 | TRBV30 | CAWSGGLAGAYEQYF | TGTGCCTGGAGTGGAGGACTAGCGGGAGCCTACGAGCAGTACTTC
many | . | TRBJ2-7 | 14 | TRBV4-3 | CASSQGLASYEQYF | TGCGCCAGCAGCCAAGGCCTAGCTTCCTACGAGCAGTACTTC
few | TRBD1 | TRBJ1-1 | 15 | TRBV6-2/TRBV6-3 | CASRFTTDRATEAFF | TGTGCCAGCAGATTTACCACTGACAGGGCCACTGAAGCTTTCTTT
many | . | TRBJ1-2 | 14 | TRBV19 | CASSRTLANYGYTF | TGTGCCAGTAGTAGGACACTAGCTAACTATGGCTACACCTTC
many | TRBD2 | TRBJ2-7 | 13 | TRBV29-1 | CSVVKREGGEQYF | TGCAGCGTTGTCAAGCGGGAGGGGGGGGAGCAGTACTTC
. | . | TRBJ2-1 | 15 | TRBV7-9 | CASSGPGRIYNEQFF | TGTGCCAGCAGCGGCCCGGGGAGGATCTACAATGAGCAGTTCTTC
many | . | TRBJ2-7 | 13 | TRBV27 | CASSDLSGYEQYF | TGTGCCAGCAGTGATTTAAGTGGCTACGAGCAGTACTTC
many | TRBD2 | TRBJ2-1 | 13 | TRBV23-1 | CGLGAGVVNEQFF | TGCGGGCTCGGGGCGGGAGTGGTAAATGAGCAGTTCTTC
. | . | TRBJ2-7 | 15 | TRBV5-6 | CASSEYRDNSYEQYF | TGTGCCAGCAGCGAATACCGGGACAACTCCTACGAGCAGTACTTC
many | TRBD2 | TRBJ2-3 | 16 | TRBV20-1 | CSASPPTSGSTDTQYF | TGCAGTGCTAGTCCCCCGACTAGCGGGAGCACAGATACGCAGTATTTT
many | . | TRBJ2-5 | 14 | TRBV27 | CASSWIGGIGTQYF | TGTGCCAGCAGTTGGATTGGAGGGATCGGGACCCAGTACTTC
many | . | TRBJ1-2 | 15 | TRBV4-2 | CASSQDNSGLYGYTF | TGTGCCAGCAGCCAAGACAATTCCGGGCTCTATGGCTACACCTTC
many | . | TRBJ2-7 | 16 | TRBV4-3 | CASSQMHPGELYEQYF | TGCGCCAGCAGCCAAATGCACCCCGGGGAGCTCTACGAGCAGTACTTC
. | . | TRBJ1-1 | 12 | TRBV20-1 | CSASLGQWFAFF | TGCAGTGCTAGTCTCGGACAGTGGTTTGCTTTCTTT
. | TRBD1 | TRBJ2-7 | 16 | TRBV4-1 | CASSLTAGTGVYEQYF | TGCGCCAGCAGCCTAACCGCCGGGACAGGGGTCTACGAGCAGTACTTC